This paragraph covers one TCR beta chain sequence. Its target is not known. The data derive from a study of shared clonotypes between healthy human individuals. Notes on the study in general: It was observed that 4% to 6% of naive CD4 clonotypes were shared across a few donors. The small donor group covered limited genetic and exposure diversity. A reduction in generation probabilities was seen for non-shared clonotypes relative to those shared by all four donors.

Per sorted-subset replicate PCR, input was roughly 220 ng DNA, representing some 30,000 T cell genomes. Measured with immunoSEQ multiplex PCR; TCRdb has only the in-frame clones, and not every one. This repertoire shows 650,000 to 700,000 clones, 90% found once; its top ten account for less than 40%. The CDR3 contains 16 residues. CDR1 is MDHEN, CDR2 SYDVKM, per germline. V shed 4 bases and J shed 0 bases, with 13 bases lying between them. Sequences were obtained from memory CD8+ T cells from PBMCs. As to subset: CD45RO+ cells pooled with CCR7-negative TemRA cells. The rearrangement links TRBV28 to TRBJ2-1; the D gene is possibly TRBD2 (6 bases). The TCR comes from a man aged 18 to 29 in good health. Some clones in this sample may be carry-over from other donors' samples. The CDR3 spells CASSSWREASYNEQFF. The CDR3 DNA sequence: TGTGCCAGCAGTTCTTGGAGGGAGGCCTCCTACAATGAGCAGTTCTTC.